What follows describes a single TCR beta chain. J lost 5 bases, V lost 6 bases, and 5 bases had no gene match. Germline CDR1 is MNHEY and CDR2 is SMNVEV (reference sequence). The CDR3 extends over 15 amino acids. This record comes from a study of cytomegalovirus exposure and HLA in healthy donors. The PCR used 60 Vbeta and 13 Jbeta primers. Clones were read by immunoSEQ multiplex PCR, and TCRdb kept only the in-frame ones, dropping some. In total, the table holds more than 100,000 clones. The V call is TRBV27, the J call TRBJ2-3; TRBD2 aligns across 13 bases. Sequenced input: PBMCs. The sequence derives from a young man in good health and CMV-seronegative. CDR3 residues: CASRGGLAGLDTQYF. CDR3 bases: TGTGCCAGCAGGGGGGGACTAGCGGGGTTAGATACGCAGTATTTT.